This T cell receptor (beta chain) is drawn from a study of blood T cell repertoires in COVID-19. Across the study: Samples of COVID-19 (acute and convalescent) were obtained from the United States, Italy and Spain. T cells, B-cell-depleted T cells, or PBMCs provided the cDNA or gDNA that served as material.

In the original workflow: Amplification with reference gene primers provided the estimates of nucleated cell counts. The data were produced by immunoSEQ multiplex PCR, yet TCRdb's version contains in-frame clones alone and is incomplete. Clonal size and the V and J genes are those of that table, whereas D and trimming came from the DNA. The sample includes a few hundred thousand clones, about 89% of them seen just once. J lost 15 bases, V lost 2 bases, and 9 bases had no gene match. CDR3 length equals 13 residues. CDR1 and CDR2 (germline): MNHEY, SMNVEV (reference sequence). This clonotype originated in a man aged 35 to 55 who had recovered from COVID-19. This sequence joins TRBV27 and TRBJ2-1; 8 bases map to TRBD2. The source material was peripheral blood. The CDR3 spells CASSLGLAGRRFF. CDR3 bases: TGTGCCAGCAGTTTAGGGCTAGCGGGCCGGCGGTTCTTC.